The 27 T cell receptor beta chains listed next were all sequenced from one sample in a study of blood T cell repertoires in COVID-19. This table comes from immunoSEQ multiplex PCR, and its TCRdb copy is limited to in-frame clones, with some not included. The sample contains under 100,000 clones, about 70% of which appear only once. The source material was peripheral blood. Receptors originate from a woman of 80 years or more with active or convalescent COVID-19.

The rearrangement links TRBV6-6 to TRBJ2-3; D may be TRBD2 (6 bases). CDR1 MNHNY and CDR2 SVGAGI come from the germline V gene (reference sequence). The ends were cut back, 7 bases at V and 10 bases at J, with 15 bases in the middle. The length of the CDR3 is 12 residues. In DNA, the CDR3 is TGTGCCAGCAAAACGGGACTTAGTGCGCAGTATTTT. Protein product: CASKTGLSAQYF.

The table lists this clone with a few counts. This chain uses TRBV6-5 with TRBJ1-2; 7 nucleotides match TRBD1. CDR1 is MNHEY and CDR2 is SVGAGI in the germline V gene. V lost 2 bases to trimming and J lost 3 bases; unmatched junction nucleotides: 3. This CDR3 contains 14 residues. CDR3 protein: CASSYGGGHYGYTF. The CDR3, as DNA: TGTGCCAGCAGTTACGGAGGGGGCCACTATGGCTACACCTTC.

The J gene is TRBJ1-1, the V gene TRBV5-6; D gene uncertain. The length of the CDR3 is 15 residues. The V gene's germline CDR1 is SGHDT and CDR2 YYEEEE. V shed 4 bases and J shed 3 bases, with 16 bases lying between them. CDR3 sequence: CASSHPTLRDTEAFF. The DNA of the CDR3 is TGTGCCAGCAGCCATCCGACACTGAGGGACACTGAAGCTTTCTTT.

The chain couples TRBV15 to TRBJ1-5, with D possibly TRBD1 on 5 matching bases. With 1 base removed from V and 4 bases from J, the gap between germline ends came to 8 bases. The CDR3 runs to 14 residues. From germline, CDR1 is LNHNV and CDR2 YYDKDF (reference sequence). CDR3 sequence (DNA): TGTGCCACCAGCAGAGGACGGGGGAATCAGCCCCAGCATTTT. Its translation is CATSRGRGNQPQHF.

The CDR3 nucleotides read TGTGCCAGCAGCACTCGGGAGAATCAGCCCCAGCATTTT. This gives the protein CASSTRENQPQHF. The V call is TRBV6-2 or TRBV6-3, the J call TRBJ1-5; D is uncertain. Trimming shortened V by 6 bases and J by 4 bases, and 10 bases separated the two germline ends. This CDR3 contains 13 residues. CDR1 and CDR2 (germline): MNHEY, SVGEGT.

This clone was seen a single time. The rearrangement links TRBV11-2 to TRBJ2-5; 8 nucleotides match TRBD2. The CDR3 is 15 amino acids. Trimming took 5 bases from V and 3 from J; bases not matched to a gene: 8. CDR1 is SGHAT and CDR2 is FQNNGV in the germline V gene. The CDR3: CASSPGLAAEETQYF. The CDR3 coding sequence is TGTGCCAGCAGCCCCGGACTAGCAGCCGAAGAGACCCAGTACTTC. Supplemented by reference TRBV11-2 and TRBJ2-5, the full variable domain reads EAGVAQSPRYKIIEKRQSVAFWCNPISGHATLYWYQQILGQGPKLLIQFQNNGVVDDSQLPKDRFSAERLKGVDSTLKIQPAKLEDSAVYLCASSPGLAAEETQYFGPGTRLLVL.

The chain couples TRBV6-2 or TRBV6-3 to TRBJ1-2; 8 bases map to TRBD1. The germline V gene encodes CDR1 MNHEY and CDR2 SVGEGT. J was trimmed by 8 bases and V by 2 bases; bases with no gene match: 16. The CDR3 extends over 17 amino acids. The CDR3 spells CASSYPATGDPVEGYTF. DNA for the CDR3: TGTGCCAGCAGTTACCCAGCGACAGGGGACCCTGTCGAGGGCTACACCTTC.

CDR3 DNA: TGCGCCAGCAGCCAATCGGCCGGGACAGGGACGACTAACTATGGCTACACCTTC. Translation: CASSQSAGTGTTNYGYTF. The chain joins TRBV4-3 to TRBJ1-2, with 9 bases matching TRBD1. The CDR3 is 18 amino acids. The V gene's germline CDR1 is LGHNA and CDR2 YSLEER. Losses at the gene ends were 2 bases for V and 0 bases for J; bases not matched to a gene: 10.

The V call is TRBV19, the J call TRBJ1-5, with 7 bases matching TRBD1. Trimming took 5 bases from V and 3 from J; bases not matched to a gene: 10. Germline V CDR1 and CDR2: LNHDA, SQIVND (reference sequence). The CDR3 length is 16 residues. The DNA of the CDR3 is TGTGCCAGTAGTTCAACCCCGGGACAGATCAATCAGCCCCAGCATTTT. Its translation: CASSSTPGQINQPQHF.

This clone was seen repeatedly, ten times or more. CDR3 DNA: TGTGCCAGCAGCTTGGGCGGGCCTCAAGAGACCCAGTACTTC. As protein: CASSLGGPQETQYF. The V and J genes are TRBV5-4 and TRBJ2-5; D perhaps matches TRBD2 (5 bases). Looked up from germline, CDR1 is SGHNT and CDR2 is YYREEE (reference sequence). The CDR3 spans 14 residues. The germline V and J ends were trimmed by 0 bases and 2 bases, with 8 bases remaining between them.

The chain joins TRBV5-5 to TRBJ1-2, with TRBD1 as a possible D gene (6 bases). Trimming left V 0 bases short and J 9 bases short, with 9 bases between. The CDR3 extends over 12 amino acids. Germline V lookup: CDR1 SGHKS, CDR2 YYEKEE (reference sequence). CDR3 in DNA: TGTGCCAGCAGCTTGGATCAGGGGAGCTACACCTTC. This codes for CASSLDQGSYTF.

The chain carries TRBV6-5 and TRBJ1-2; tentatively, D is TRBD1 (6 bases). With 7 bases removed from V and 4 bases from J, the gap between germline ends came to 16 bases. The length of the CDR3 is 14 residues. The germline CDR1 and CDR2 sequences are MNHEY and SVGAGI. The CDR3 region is CASIPRGSSYGYTF. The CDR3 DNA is TGTGCCAGCATTCCTAGGGGGTCTAGCTATGGCTACACCTTC.

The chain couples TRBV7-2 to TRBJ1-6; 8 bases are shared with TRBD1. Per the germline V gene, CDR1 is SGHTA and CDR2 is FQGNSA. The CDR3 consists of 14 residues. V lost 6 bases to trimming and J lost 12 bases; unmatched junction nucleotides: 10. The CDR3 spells CASSPGQGFGPLHF. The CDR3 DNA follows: TGTGCCAGCAGTCCCGGACAGGGTTTTGGACCCCTCCACTTT.

For the CDR3, the DNA is TGCGCCAGCAGATCGGGACTAGCCCTCTACGAGCAGTACTTC. Its protein product is CASRSGLALYEQYF. The V call is TRBV5-1, the J call TRBJ2-7; 9 bases map to TRBD2. CDR3 length: 14 amino acids. V lost 5 bases, J lost 3 bases, and 6 bases stayed unmatched. CDR1 and CDR2 from the germline V gene are SGHRS and YFSETQ. Drawing the rest from reference TRBV5-1 and TRBJ2-7, the complete variable domain is KAGVTQTPRYLIKTRGQQVTLSCSPISGHRSVSWYQQTPGQGLQFLFEYFSETQRNKGNFPGRFSGRQFSNSRSEMNVSTLELGDSALYLCASRSGLALYEQYFGPGTRLTVT.

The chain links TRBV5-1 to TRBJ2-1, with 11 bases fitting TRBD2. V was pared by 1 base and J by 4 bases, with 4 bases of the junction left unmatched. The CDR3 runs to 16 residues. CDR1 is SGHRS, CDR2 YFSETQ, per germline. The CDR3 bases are TGCGCCAGCAGCTTGCTAACTAGCGGGGGTTACAATGAGCAGTTCTTC. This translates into CASSLLTSGGYNEQFF.

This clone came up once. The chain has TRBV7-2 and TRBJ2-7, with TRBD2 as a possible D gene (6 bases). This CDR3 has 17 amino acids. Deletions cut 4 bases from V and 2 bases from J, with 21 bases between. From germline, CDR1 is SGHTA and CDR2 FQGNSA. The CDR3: CASSSRSGTSPPYEQYF. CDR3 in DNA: TGTGCCAGCAGCTCCCGATCCGGGACTTCACCCCCCTACGAGCAGTACTTC.

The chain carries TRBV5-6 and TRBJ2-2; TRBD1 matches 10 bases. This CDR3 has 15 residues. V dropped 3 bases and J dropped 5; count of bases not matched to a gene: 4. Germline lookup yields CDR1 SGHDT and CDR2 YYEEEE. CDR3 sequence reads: CASSWGTGVTGELFF. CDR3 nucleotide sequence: TGTGCCAGCAGCTGGGGGACAGGGGTGACCGGGGAGCTGTTTTTT.

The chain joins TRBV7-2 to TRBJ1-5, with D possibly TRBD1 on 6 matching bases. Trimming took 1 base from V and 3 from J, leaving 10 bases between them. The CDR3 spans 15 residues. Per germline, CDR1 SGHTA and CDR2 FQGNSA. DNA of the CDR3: TGTGCCAGCAGCTTAGACTGGGGGCCCAATCAGCCCCAGCATTTT. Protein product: CASSLDWGPNQPQHF.

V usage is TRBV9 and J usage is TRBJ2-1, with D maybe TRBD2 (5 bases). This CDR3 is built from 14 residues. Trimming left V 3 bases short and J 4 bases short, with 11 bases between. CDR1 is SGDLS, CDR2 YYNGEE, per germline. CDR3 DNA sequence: TGTGCCAGCAGCGCAGCGGACGGATACAATGAGCAGTTCTTC. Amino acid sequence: CASSAADGYNEQFF.

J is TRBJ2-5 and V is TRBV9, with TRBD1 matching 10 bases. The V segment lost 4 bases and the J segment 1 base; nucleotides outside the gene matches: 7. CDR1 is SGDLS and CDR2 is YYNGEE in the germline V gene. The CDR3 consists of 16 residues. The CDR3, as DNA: TGTGCCAGCAGCCTCCGACAGGGGGCGACCCAAGAGACCCAGTACTTC. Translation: CASSLRQGATQETQYF.

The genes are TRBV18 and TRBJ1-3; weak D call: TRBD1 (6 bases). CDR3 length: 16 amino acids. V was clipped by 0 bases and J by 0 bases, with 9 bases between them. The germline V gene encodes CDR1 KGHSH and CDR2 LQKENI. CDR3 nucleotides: TGTGCCAGCTCACCACCTTTAGGGGGCTCTGGAAACACCATATATTTT. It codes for CASSPPLGGSGNTIYF.

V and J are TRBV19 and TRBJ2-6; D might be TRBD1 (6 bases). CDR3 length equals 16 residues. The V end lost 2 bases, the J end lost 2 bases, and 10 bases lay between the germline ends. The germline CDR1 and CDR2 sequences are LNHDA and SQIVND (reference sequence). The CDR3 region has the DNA TGTGCCAGTAGTATAAGACAGGTTCCTGGGGCCAACGTCCTGACTTTC. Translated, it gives CASSIRQVPGANVLTF.

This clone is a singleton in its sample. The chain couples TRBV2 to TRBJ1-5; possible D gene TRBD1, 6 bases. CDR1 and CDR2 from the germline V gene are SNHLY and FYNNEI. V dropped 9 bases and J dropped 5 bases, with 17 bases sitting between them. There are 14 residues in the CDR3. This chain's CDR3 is CASTTGLRDQPQHF. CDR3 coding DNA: TGTGCCAGTACCACAGGGCTAAGGGATCAGCCCCAGCATTTT.

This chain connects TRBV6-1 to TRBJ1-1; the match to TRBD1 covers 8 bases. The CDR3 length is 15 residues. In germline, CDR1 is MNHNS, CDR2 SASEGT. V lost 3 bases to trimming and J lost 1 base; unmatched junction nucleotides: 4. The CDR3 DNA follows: TGTGCCAGCAGTGACCCGGACAGGGAGAACACTGAAGCTTTCTTT. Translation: CASSDPDRENTEAFF.

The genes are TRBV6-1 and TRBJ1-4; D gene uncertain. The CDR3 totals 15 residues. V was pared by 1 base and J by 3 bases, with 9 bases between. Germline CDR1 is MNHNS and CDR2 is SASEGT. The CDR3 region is CASSEGAAANEKLFF. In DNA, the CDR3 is TGTGCCAGCAGTGAAGGGGCAGCGGCTAATGAAAAACTGTTTTTT.

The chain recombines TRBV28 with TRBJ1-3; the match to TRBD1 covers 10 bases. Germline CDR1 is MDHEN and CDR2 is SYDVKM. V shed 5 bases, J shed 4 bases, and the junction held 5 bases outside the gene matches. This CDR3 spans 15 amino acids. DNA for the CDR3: TGTGCCAGCAGTGGAGGGACAGGGGTAGGAAACACCATATATTTT. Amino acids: CASSGGTGVGNTIYF.

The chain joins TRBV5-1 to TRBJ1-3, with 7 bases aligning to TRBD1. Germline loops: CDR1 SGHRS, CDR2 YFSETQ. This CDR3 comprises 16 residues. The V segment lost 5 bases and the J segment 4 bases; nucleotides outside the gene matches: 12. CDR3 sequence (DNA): TGCGCCAGCAGTCAAAGACAGGGAGAAAGGGGAAACACCATATATTTT. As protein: CASSQRQGERGNTIYF.